The 2 T cell receptor beta chains below were found in one sample sequenced in a study of cytomegalovirus exposure and HLA in healthy donors. TCRdb's copy holds only in-frame clones and misses some; the assay was immunoSEQ multiplex PCR. The table records 250,000 or so clones, approximately 87% of them present only once. Sequencing used PBMCs. Every receptor here comes from a young man in good health and CMV-seronegative.

V and J are TRBV30 and TRBJ1-2, with 9 nucleotides matching TRBD1. The CDR3 has 14 amino acids. Germline V gives CDR1 GTSNPN, CDR2 SVGIG (reference sequence). With 4 bases clipped from V and 8 bases from J, the junction kept 11 bases outside the gene matches. CDR3 residues: CAWNTGGAWWGYTF. The CDR3 nucleotides read TGTGCCTGGAATACAGGGGGCGCCTGGTGGGGCTACACCTTC.

The chain couples TRBV6-1 to TRBJ1-1; no clear D. The CDR3 is 12 amino acids. V lost 3 bases, J lost 5 bases, and 7 bases lay in between. From germline, CDR1 is MNHNS and CDR2 SASEGT. DNA for the CDR3: TGTGCCAGCAGTGAGGGAGAGACTGAAGCTTTCTTT. Translated: CASSEGETEAFF.